The present T cell receptor beta chain was sequenced within a study of blood T cells in healthy people across ages. Notes on the study in general: TCR beta diversity correlated strongly with naive T cell percentage.

A second PCR, run for about 6 to 11 cycles, used a sample-barcoded 5' primer plus a J-beta primer mix. Every sample returned 3 million or more CDR3-containing paired-end reads. Using its own MiXCR run on the 5' RACE reads, TCRdb lists one record per CDR3 protein. The table records around 780,000 distinct CDR3 sequences, around a quarter of them present only once. This clonotype was seen a few times. No antigen is known for it. One end of the junction does not line up with germline, which may come from a read error. CDR1 LGHDT and CDR2 YNNKEL come from the germline V gene (reference sequence). CDR3 size: 13 residues. The data were also submitted as part of a second study, on T cells of mothers and their children. That report adds: With unrelated pairs as the comparison, related mother-child pairs had a slightly higher overlap that was not significant.

This clonotype was sampled from a boy between 10 and 17 years old in good health. The chain couples TRBV3-1 to TRBJ2-5; 8 positions agree with TRBD2. Sequenced material: blood. CDR3 residues: CACSWGLGETQYF. The CDR3 nucleotides read TGTGCCTGCAGCTGGGGACTAGGAGAGACCCAGTACTTC.